These T cell receptor beta chains were read from a single sample in a study of shared clonotypes between healthy human individuals. Assay: immunoSEQ multiplex PCR; the TCRdb copy retains only in-frame clones and omits some. The data hold some 1,100,000 clones, with approximately 80% observed a single time. Source material: memory CD4+ T cells from PBMCs. The source of these receptors is a man aged 18 to 30 in good health. Some clones in this sample may be carry-over from other donors' samples. CDR3s include the opening cysteine and the closing phenylalanine or tryptophan. Each record gives: V gene, J gene, clone size, D gene, CDR3 DNA, CDR3 protein. D genes are given only for firm matches. Where a row states a size, it is once, few, many or the class of an expanded clone; other rows omit it.

V gene: TRBV6-1; J gene: TRBJ2-7; clone size: -; D gene: -; CDR3 DNA: TGTGCCAGCAGTGACACCGGGACTCTAACCTACGAGCAGTACTTC; CDR3 protein: CASSDTGTLTYEQYF
V gene: TRBV7-2; J gene: TRBJ2-7; clone size: -; D gene: -; CDR3 DNA: TGTGCCAGCAGCCGAACCAACAGGGGACTGAAGCAGTACTTC; CDR3 protein: CASSRTNRGLKQYF
V gene: TRBV7-3; J gene: TRBJ2-2; clone size: -; D gene: -; CDR3 DNA: TGTGCCAGCAAGGACGGATTAGGCGGGGAGCTGTTTTTT; CDR3 protein: CASKDGLGGELFF
V gene: TRBV28; J gene: TRBJ2-1; clone size: -; D gene: -; CDR3 DNA: TGTGCCAGCAGTTTAGTTTTAGGGGAGCAGTTCTTC; CDR3 protein: CASSLVLGEQFF
V gene: TRBV19; J gene: TRBJ1-5; clone size: -; D gene: TRBD1; CDR3 DNA: TGTGCCAGTAGTAGACAGGGATGGGATCAGCCCCAGCATTTT; CDR3 protein: CASSRQGWDQPQHF
V gene: TRBV11-2; J gene: TRBJ2-1; clone size: few; D gene: TRBD2; CDR3 DNA: TGTGCCAGCAGCAAAGGGACTAGCGGGTACAATGAGCAGTTCTTC; CDR3 protein: CASSKGTSGYNEQFF
V gene: TRBV5-1; J gene: TRBJ2-1; clone size: -; D gene: TRBD1; CDR3 DNA: TGCGCCAGCAGCCCGCCCGGACAGGGGGCCATCAATGAGCAGTTCTTC; CDR3 protein: CASSPPGQGAINEQFF
V gene: TRBV7-7; J gene: TRBJ2-7; clone size: -; D gene: TRBD1; CDR3 DNA: TGTGCCAGCAGCCGGGGACAGGGGATCTACGAGCAGTACTTC; CDR3 protein: CASSRGQGIYEQYF
V gene: TRBV28; J gene: TRBJ2-1; clone size: -; D gene: -; CDR3 DNA: TGTGCCAGCAAGAGAAACAATGAGCAGTTCTTC; CDR3 protein: CASKRNNEQFF
V gene: TRBV7-8; J gene: TRBJ2-7; clone size: few; D gene: -; CDR3 DNA: TGTGCCAGCAGCTTCGGTGAGCGGTCCTACGAGCAGTACTTC; CDR3 protein: CASSFGERSYEQYF
V gene: TRBV25-1; J gene: TRBJ2-3; clone size: once; D gene: TRBD2; CDR3 DNA: TGTGCCAGCAGTGAATATATCGGTGGGAGGGACGATACGCAGTATTTT; CDR3 protein: CASSEYIGGRDDTQYF
V gene: TRBV29-1; J gene: TRBJ1-1; clone size: -; D gene: -; CDR3 DNA: TGCAGCGTTGATCAGGGGCTGAACACTGAAGCTTTCTTT; CDR3 protein: CSVDQGLNTEAFF
V gene: TRBV5-1; J gene: TRBJ1-2; clone size: once; D gene: -; CDR3 DNA: TGCGCCAGCAGACCGAGGGGGGATGGCTACACCTTC; CDR3 protein: CASRPRGDGYTF
V gene: TRBV28; J gene: TRBJ1-4; clone size: -; D gene: -; CDR3 DNA: TGTGCCAGCAGTTCTCCAGGGGACGTTGCAACTAATGAAAAACTGTTTTTT; CDR3 protein: CASSSPGDVATNEKLFF
V gene: TRBV7-3; J gene: TRBJ2-3; clone size: -; D gene: TRBD2; CDR3 DNA: TGTGCCAGCAGCTTAGGTCCTAGCGGGAGAAGCACAGATACGCAGTATTTT; CDR3 protein: CASSLGPSGRSTDTQYF
V gene: TRBV5-1; J gene: TRBJ2-7; clone size: -; D gene: TRBD2; CDR3 DNA: TGCGCCAGCAGCTTGGACCGACTAGCGGGGTACGAGCAGTACTTC; CDR3 protein: CASSLDRLAGYEQYF
V gene: TRBV7-3; J gene: TRBJ2-7; clone size: few; D gene: -; CDR3 DNA: TGTGCCAGCAGCCCAAAAACCGGAGGTCAGCAGTACTTC; CDR3 protein: CASSPKTGGQQYF
V gene: TRBV9; J gene: TRBJ2-3; clone size: -; D gene: -; CDR3 DNA: TGTGCCAGCACGAAGGGGGAGGTGGGAGATACGCAGTATTTT; CDR3 protein: CASTKGEVGDTQYF
V gene: TRBV5-1; J gene: TRBJ1-3; clone size: -; D gene: TRBD1; CDR3 DNA: TGCGCCAGCAGCGACGGGACAGGGGGGAACACCATATATTTT; CDR3 protein: CASSDGTGGNTIYF
V gene: TRBV19; J gene: TRBJ1-4; clone size: -; D gene: -; CDR3 DNA: TGTGCCAGTAGTATCGGGCCCCTGCAAGAAAAACTGTTTTTT; CDR3 protein: CASSIGPLQEKLFF
V gene: TRBV7-8; J gene: TRBJ2-3; clone size: once; D gene: TRBD2; CDR3 DNA: TGTGCCAGCAGCTCCCTACGTGGGGGGGCAGATACGCAGTATTTT; CDR3 protein: CASSSLRGGADTQYF
V gene: TRBV2; J gene: TRBJ2-2; clone size: -; D gene: -; CDR3 DNA: TGTGCCAGCAGCCCCTCCGGGACAAGGGACACCGGGGAGCTGTTTTTT; CDR3 protein: CASSPSGTRDTGELFF
V gene: TRBV28; J gene: TRBJ2-3; clone size: -; D gene: -; CDR3 DNA: TGTGCCAGCACTTACACAGATACGCAGTATTTT; CDR3 protein: CASTYTDTQYF
V gene: TRBV11-2; J gene: TRBJ2-7; clone size: many; D gene: TRBD1; CDR3 DNA: TGTGCCAGCAGCACGCACGGGCTCCGGGACAGACTACCCTACGAGCAGTACTTC; CDR3 protein: CASSTHGLRDRLPYEQYF
V gene: TRBV27; J gene: TRBJ2-3; clone size: -; D gene: TRBD2; CDR3 DNA: TGTGCCAGCAGTCGCCCTCTAGCGGAACTTACCGTAGCAGATACGCAGTATTTT; CDR3 protein: CASSRPLAELTVADTQYF
V gene: TRBV4-2; J gene: TRBJ1-2; clone size: -; D gene: -; CDR3 DNA: TGTGCCAGCAGCCAAGAACAAAGACGTGCAGCTAACTATGGCTACACCTTC; CDR3 protein: CASSQEQRRAANYGYTF
V gene: TRBV10-3; J gene: TRBJ2-7; clone size: once; D gene: TRBD2; CDR3 DNA: TGTGCCATCAGTGAGTCCGGGACTAACGAGCAGTACTTC; CDR3 protein: CAISESGTNEQYF
V gene: TRBV5-6; J gene: TRBJ1-1; clone size: -; D gene: -; CDR3 DNA: TGTGCCAGCAGCATGGATGCGCGGACTACTGAAGCTTTCTTT; CDR3 protein: CASSMDARTTEAFF
V gene: TRBV10-3; J gene: TRBJ1-5; clone size: -; D gene: -; CDR3 DNA: TGTGCCATCAGTGACCCCCGGGACGGACTCGACAATCAGCCCCAGCATTTT; CDR3 protein: CAISDPRDGLDNQPQHF
V gene: TRBV5-1; J gene: TRBJ2-1; clone size: -; D gene: -; CDR3 DNA: TGCGCCAGCAGCCCACCGAGCGGCCTCTCCTACAATGAGCAGTTCTTC; CDR3 protein: CASSPPSGLSYNEQFF
V gene: TRBV7-6; J gene: TRBJ2-7; clone size: -; D gene: TRBD1; CDR3 DNA: TGTGCCAGCAGCCCCAACCCCGGGACAGGGAACGAGCAGTACTTC; CDR3 protein: CASSPNPGTGNEQYF
V gene: TRBV28; J gene: TRBJ1-1; clone size: once; D gene: TRBD1; CDR3 DNA: TGTGCCAGCAGTTTCCTACCGGGACAGGGGGGGAACACTGAAGCTTTCTTT; CDR3 protein: CASSFLPGQGGNTEAFF
V gene: TRBV5-1; J gene: TRBJ2-1; clone size: few; D gene: TRBD2; CDR3 DNA: TGCGCCAGCAGCTTGGGCAGCGGGAGTGGTAATGAGCAGTTCTTC; CDR3 protein: CASSLGSGSGNEQFF
V gene: TRBV5-4; J gene: TRBJ2-5; clone size: few; D gene: -; CDR3 DNA: TGTGCCAGCAGCTTGAGGGGGGGGAAGACCCAGTACTTC; CDR3 protein: CASSLRGGKTQYF
V gene: TRBV27; J gene: TRBJ2-1; clone size: -; D gene: TRBD2; CDR3 DNA: TGTGCCAGCGGACGACTAGCGGGGAATGAGCAGTTCTTC; CDR3 protein: CASGRLAGNEQFF
V gene: TRBV23-1; J gene: TRBJ2-7; clone size: -; D gene: -; CDR3 DNA: TGCGCCAGCAGTCTCCGTTTCAGGGCCACTGAGACCTACGAGCAGTACTTC; CDR3 protein: CASSLRFRATETYEQYF
V gene: TRBV9; J gene: TRBJ1-3; clone size: -; D gene: -; CDR3 DNA: TGTGCCAGCAGCGTAGCCCCACTCTTGAACACCATATATTTT; CDR3 protein: CASSVAPLLNTIYF
V gene: TRBV6-1; J gene: TRBJ1-5; clone size: -; D gene: -; CDR3 DNA: TGTGCCATCGGAACCGATAGCAATCAGCCCCAGCATTTT; CDR3 protein: CAIGTDSNQPQHF
V gene: TRBV19; J gene: TRBJ2-2; clone size: -; D gene: TRBD2; CDR3 DNA: TGTGCCAGTAGTATAAGTCACCGACTAGCGGAGAACACCGGGGAGCTGTTTTTT; CDR3 protein: CASSISHRLAENTGELFF
V gene: TRBV5-1; J gene: TRBJ1-4; clone size: -; D gene: TRBD1; CDR3 DNA: TGCGCCAGCAGCTTGGTTACAGGGGCGGATGAAAAACTGTTTTTT; CDR3 protein: CASSLVTGADEKLFF
V gene: TRBV30; J gene: TRBJ2-3; clone size: -; D gene: -; CDR3 DNA: TGTGCCTGGAGATCCGGTGGAGATACGCAGTATTTT; CDR3 protein: CAWRSGGDTQYF
V gene: TRBV5-5; J gene: TRBJ1-4; clone size: few; D gene: -; CDR3 DNA: TGTGCCAGCAGCTTGATTTTCGGCACAGGCAAAGATTTT; CDR3 protein: CASSLIFGTGKDF
V gene: TRBV18; J gene: TRBJ2-7; clone size: once; D gene: TRBD2; CDR3 DNA: TGTGCCAGCTCACAGACTAGCGGGAGACTCAACGAGCAGTACTTC; CDR3 protein: CASSQTSGRLNEQYF
V gene: TRBV5-6; J gene: TRBJ2-1; clone size: -; D gene: TRBD2; CDR3 DNA: TGTGCCAGCAGTTCCCCTTTCGGGAGGGTACAACATGAGCAGTTCTTC; CDR3 protein: CASSSPFGRVQHEQFF
V gene: TRBV5-4; J gene: TRBJ1-1; clone size: -; D gene: -; CDR3 DNA: TGTGCCAGCAGCTTAGAGGGTACAGTTGAAGCTTTCTTT; CDR3 protein: CASSLEGTVEAFF
V gene: TRBV5-1; J gene: TRBJ2-5; clone size: -; D gene: TRBD1; CDR3 DNA: TGCGCCAGCAGCTTGGGACAGGGTCAAGAGACCCAGTACTTC; CDR3 protein: CASSLGQGQETQYF
V gene: TRBV13; J gene: TRBJ2-2; clone size: once; D gene: TRBD2; CDR3 DNA: TGTGCCAGCAGACTAGCGGGAGGGACCGGGGAGCTGTTTTTT; CDR3 protein: CASRLAGGTGELFF
V gene: TRBV2; J gene: TRBJ1-2; clone size: -; D gene: -; CDR3 DNA: TGTGCCAGCAGTGAAAGTGGAACTAACTATGGCTACACCTTC; CDR3 protein: CASSESGTNYGYTF
V gene: TRBV15; J gene: TRBJ2-7; clone size: -; D gene: -; CDR3 DNA: TGTGCCACCAGCAGAGGTCGCGGGACCGGTTCCTACGAGCAGTACTTC; CDR3 protein: CATSRGRGTGSYEQYF
V gene: TRBV5-1; J gene: TRBJ1-1; clone size: -; D gene: -; CDR3 DNA: TGCGCCAGCAGCTTGGAACAGCCTACTATGAACACTGAAGCTTTCTTT; CDR3 protein: CASSLEQPTMNTEAFF